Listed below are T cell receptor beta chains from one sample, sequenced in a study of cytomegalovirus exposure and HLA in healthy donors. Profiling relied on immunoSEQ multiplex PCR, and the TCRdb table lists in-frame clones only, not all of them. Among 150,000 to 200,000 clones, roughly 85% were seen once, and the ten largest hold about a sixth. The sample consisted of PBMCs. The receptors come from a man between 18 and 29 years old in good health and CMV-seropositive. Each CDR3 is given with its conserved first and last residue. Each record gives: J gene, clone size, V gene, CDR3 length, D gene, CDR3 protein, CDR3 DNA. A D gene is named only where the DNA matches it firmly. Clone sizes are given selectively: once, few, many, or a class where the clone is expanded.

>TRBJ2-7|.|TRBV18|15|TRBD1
CASSPSGQASYEQYF
TGTGCCAGCTCACCATCGGGACAGGCCTCCTACGAGCAGTACTTC
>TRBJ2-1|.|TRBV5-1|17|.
CASSLAKGSSSYNEQFF
TGCGCCAGCAGCTTGGCCAAGGGGTCAAGCTCCTACAATGAGCAGTTCTTC
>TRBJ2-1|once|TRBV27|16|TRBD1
CASSLTLGTGGNEQFF
TGTGCCAGCAGTTTAACCCTCGGGACAGGGGGCAATGAGCAGTTCTTC
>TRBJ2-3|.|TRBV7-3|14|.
CASSFGGSTDTQYF
TGTGCCAGCAGCTTCGGCGGAAGCACAGATACGCAGTATTTT
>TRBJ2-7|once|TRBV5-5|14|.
CASSFESSSYEQYF
TGTGCCAGCAGCTTCGAGTCCTCCTCCTACGAGCAGTACTTC
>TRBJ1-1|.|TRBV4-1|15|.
CASSQDYRSLTEAFF
TGCGCCAGCAGCCAAGATTACAGATCCCTCACTGAAGCTTTCTTT
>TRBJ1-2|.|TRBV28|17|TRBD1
CASSFSDRGRANYGYTF
TGTGCCAGCAGTTTCTCGGACAGGGGCAGAGCTAACTATGGCTACACCTTC
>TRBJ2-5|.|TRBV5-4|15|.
CASSGRISSQETQYF
TGTGCCAGCAGCGGCCGGATTAGCAGCCAAGAGACCCAGTACTTC
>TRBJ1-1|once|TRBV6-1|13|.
CASSSAVNTEAFF
TGTGCCAGCAGTTCCGCAGTGAACACTGAAGCTTTCTTT
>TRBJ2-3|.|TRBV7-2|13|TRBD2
CASSQAGGDTQYF
TGTGCCAGCAGCCAAGCGGGGGGAGATACGCAGTATTTT
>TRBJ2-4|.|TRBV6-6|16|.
CASSGGQVAAKNIQYF
TGTGCCAGCAGTGGAGGGCAGGTCGCAGCCAAAAACATTCAGTACTTC
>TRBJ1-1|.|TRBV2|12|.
CASSGDTPEAFF
TGTGCCAGCAGTGGTGACACTCCAGAAGCTTTCTTT
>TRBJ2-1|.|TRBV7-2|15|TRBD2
CASILAVSSYNEQFF
TGTGCCAGCATCCTAGCGGTGAGCTCCTACAATGAGCAGTTCTTC
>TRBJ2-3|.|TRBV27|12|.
CASSLAGDTQYF
TGTGCCAGCAGTCTCGCAGGGGATACGCAGTATTTT
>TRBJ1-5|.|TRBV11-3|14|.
CASSLDRGNQPQHF
TGTGCCAGCAGCTTAGACAGGGGCAATCAGCCCCAGCATTTT